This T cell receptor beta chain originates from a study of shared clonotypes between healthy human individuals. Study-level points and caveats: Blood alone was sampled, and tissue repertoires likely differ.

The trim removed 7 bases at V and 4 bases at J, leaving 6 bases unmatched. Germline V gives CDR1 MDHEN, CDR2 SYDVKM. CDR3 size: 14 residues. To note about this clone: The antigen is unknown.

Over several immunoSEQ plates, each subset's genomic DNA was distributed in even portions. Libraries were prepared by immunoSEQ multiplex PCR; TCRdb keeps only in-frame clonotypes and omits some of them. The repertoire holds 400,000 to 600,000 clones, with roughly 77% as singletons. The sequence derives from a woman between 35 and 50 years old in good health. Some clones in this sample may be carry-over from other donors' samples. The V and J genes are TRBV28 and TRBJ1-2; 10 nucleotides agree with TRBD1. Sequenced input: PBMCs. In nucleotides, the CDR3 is TGTGCCAGCAACCGCCGGGACAGGGGCTATGGCTACACCTTC. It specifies CASNRRDRGYGYTF.